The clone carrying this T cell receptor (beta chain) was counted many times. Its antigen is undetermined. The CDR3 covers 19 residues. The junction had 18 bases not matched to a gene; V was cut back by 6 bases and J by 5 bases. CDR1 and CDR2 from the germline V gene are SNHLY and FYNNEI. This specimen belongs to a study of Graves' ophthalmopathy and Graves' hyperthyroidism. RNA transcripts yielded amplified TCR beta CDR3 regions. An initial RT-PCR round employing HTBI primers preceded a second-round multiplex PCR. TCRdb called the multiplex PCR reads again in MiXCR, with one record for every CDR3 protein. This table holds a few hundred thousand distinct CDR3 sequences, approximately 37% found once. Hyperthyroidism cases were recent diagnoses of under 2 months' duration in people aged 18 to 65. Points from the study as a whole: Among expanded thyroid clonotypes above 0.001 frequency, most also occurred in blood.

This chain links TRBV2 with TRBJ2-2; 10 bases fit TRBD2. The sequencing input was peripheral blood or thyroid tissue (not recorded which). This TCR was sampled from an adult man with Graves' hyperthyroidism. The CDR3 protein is CASRGHLAGEVSGTGELFF. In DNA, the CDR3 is TGTGCCAGCAGGGGACATCTAGCGGGGGAGGTCTCGGGAACCGGGGAGCTGTTTTTT.